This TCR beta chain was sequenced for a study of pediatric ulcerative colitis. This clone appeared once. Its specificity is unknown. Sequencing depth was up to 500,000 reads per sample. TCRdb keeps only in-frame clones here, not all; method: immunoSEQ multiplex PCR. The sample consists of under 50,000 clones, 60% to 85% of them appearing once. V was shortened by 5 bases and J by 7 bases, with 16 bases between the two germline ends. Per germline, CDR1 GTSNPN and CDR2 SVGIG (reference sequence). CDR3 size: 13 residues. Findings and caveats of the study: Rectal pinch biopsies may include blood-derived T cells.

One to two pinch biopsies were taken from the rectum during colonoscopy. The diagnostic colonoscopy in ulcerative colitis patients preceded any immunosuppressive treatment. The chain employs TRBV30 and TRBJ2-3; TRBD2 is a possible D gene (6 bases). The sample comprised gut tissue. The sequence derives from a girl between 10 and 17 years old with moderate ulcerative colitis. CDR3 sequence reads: CAWARDSRNTQYF. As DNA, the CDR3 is TGTGCCTGGGCTCGGGACTCCCGAAATACGCAGTATTTT.